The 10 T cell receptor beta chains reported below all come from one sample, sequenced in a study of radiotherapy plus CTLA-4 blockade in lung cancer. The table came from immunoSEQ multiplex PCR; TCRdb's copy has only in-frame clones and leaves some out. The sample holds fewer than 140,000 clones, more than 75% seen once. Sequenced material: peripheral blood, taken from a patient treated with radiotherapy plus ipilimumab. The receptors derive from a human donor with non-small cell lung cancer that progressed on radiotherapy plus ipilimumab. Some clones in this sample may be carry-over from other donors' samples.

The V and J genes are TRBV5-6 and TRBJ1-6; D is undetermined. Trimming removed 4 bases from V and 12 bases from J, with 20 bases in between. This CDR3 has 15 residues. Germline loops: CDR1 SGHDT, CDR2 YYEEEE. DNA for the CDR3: TGTGCCAGCAGCCAGAAGCCAGCCAAAACGGTACCCCTCCACTTT. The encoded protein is CASSQKPAKTVPLHF.

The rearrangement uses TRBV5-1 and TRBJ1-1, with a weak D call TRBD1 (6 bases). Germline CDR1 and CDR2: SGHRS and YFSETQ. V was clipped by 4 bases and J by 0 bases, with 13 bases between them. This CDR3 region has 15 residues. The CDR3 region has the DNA TGCGCCAGCAGCCAAATACAGGGAATGAACACTGAAGCTTTCTTT. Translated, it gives CASSQIQGMNTEAFF.

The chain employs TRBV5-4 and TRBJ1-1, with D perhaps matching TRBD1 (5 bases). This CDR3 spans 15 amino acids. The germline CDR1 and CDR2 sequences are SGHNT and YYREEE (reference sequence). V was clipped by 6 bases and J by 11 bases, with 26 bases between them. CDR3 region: CASTQPGEQLREAFF. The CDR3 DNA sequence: TGTGCCAGCACCCAACCGGGGGAACAGTTGAGGGAGGCTTTCTTT.

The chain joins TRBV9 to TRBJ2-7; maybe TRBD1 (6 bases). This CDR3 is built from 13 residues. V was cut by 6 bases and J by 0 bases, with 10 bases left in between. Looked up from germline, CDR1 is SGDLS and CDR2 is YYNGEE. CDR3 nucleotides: TGTGCCAGCAACAGGGACGGCTCCTACGAGCAGTACTTC. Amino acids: CASNRDGSYEQYF.

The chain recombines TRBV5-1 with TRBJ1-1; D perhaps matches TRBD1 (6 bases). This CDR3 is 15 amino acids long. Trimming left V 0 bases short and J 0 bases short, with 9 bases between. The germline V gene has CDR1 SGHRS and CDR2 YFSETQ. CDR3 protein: CASSLVPGVNTEAFF. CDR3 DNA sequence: TGCGCCAGCAGCTTGGTTCCAGGGGTGAACACTGAAGCTTTCTTT.

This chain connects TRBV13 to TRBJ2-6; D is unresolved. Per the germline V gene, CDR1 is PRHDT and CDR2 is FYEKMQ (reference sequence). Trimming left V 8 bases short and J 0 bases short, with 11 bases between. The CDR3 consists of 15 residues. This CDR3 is CASGVRNSGANVLTF. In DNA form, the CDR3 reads TGTGCCAGCGGTGTGAGGAACTCTGGGGCCAACGTCCTGACTTTC. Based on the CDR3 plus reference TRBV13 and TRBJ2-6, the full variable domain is AAGVIQSPRHLIKEKRETATLKCYPIPRHDTVYWYQQGPGQDPQFLISFYEKMQSDKGSIPDRFSAQQFSDYHSELNMSSLELGDSALYFCASGVRNSGANVLTFGAGSRLTVL.

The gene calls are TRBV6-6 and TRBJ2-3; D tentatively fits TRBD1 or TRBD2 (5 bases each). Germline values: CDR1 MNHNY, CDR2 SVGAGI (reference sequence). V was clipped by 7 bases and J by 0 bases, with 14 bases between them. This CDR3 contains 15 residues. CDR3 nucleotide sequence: TGTGCCAGCAATAAAGGGACGACTAGCACAGATACGCAGTATTTT. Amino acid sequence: CASNKGTTSTDTQYF.

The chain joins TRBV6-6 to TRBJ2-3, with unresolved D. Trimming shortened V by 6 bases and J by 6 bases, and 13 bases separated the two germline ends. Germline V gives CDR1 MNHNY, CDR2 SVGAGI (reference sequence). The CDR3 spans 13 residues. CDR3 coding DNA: TGTGCCAGCAGCCCCCGGGCGGTGGATACGCAGTATTTT. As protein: CASSPRAVDTQYF.

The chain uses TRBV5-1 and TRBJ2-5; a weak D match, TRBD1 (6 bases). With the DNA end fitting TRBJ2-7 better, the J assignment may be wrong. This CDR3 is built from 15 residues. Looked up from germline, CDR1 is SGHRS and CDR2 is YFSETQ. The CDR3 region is CATPTHRDTAYEQYF. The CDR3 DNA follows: TGCGCCACTCCGACTCACCGGGACACCGCCTACGAGCAGTACTTC.

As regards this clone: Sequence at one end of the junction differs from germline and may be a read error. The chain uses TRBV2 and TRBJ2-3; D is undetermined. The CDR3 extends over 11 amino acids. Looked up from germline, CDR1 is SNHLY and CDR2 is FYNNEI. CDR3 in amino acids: CASSSRDTQYF. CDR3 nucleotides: TGTGCCAGCAGTAGCAGAGATACGCAGTATTTT. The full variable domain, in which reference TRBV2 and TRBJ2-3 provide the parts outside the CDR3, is EPEVTQTPSHQVTQMGQEVILRCVPISNHLYFYWYRQILGQKVEFLVSFYNNEISEKSEIFDDQFSVERPDGSNFTLKIRSTKLEDSAMYFCASSSRDTQYFGPGTRLTVL.